This T cell receptor beta chain was observed in a study of CD8 T cells in Susac syndrome. Study-level results: The Susac syndrome CD4+ T cell repertoires displayed no clonal expansion.

The V gene lost 7 bases and the J gene lost 8 bases, with 20 bases spanning the gap. Germline V gives CDR1 MRHNA, CDR2 SNTAGT. This CDR3 spans 14 amino acids. The RNA, about 0.45 to 1 ug, was put through reverse transcription using random hexamers. TCRdb called the immunoSEQ multiplex PCR reads again in MiXCR, with one record for every CDR3 protein. The table has roughly 220,000 distinct CDR3 sequences, approximately 94% seen once. As to this clonotype: Its cognate antigen is unknown.

The sample consisted of CD4+ T cells from PBMCs. The TCR was taken from a human donor with Susac syndrome. J is TRBJ1-2 and V is TRBV6-4, with D maybe TRBD1 (5 bases). The CDR3 DNA follows: TGTGCCAGCAACTCGGGGGACGGAAAGGGAGGCTACACCTTC. Residues: CASNSGDGKGGYTF.